This TCR beta chain is drawn from a study of OX40 agonist ivuxolimab in advanced cancers. Study overall: Patients with prior anti-PD-1, anti-PD-L1 or anti-CTLA-4 therapy were eligible; less than 50% had some. Regarding the study as a whole: Low clonal expansion, among the lowest seen, marked partial responders at 0.1-3.0 mg/kg. At 0.1 to 3.0 mg/kg, CD4+ and CD8+ blood T cells expanded clonally by week 6.

The timepoints at which blood was sampled were baseline, cycle 4 day 1, and cycle 7 day 1. TCRdb's table, derived via immunoSEQ multiplex PCR, lists solely in-frame clones and lacks some. The sample shows 150,000 to 190,000 clones, approximately 94% of them seen only once. Germline values: CDR1 SEHNR, CDR2 FQNEAQ (reference sequence). V was pared by 4 bases and J by 10 bases, with 16 bases between. This CDR3 contains 13 residues. With regard to this clone: Its antigen is not identified.

The receptor was derived from an adult with an advanced solid tumor such as melanoma, head and neck, liver or kidney cancer. Material: CD4+ or CD8+ T cells sorted from blood, obtained in a trial of the OX40 agonist ivuxolimab. J is TRBJ1-1 and V is TRBV7-9; D gene ambiguous. The CDR3 DNA reads TGTGCCAGCAGCTCACGCCGGGAGCGTGGAGCTTTCTTT. Encoded protein: CASSSRRERGAFF. The full variable domain, with the rest looked up from reference TRBV7-9 and TRBJ1-1, is DTGVSQNPRHKITKRGQNVTFRCDPISEHNRLYWYRQTLGQGPEFLTYFQNEAQLEKSRLLSDRFSAERPKGSFSTLEIQRTEQGDSAMYLCASSSRRERGAFFGQGTRLTVV.